What follows are 22 T cell receptor beta chains derived from one specimen sequenced in a study of follicular helper T cells after annual influenza vaccination. Sequencing was performed with immunoSEQ multiplex PCR; in TCRdb, only in-frame clones are kept and a portion is missing. The data show approximately 860 clones, about 72% seen once. Time point described: 2015-2016 season, 7 days after influenza vaccination. This specimen was CXCR5+ CD38+ circulating T follicular helper cells from blood, taken 7 days after influenza vaccination. Noted subset: circulating Tfh, non-naive CD4+CXCR5+PD-1+ (ICOS+CD38+ or ICOS-CD38-). Receptor source: an adult who received the influenza vaccine.

The V gene is TRBV6-5, the J gene TRBJ2-5, with D perhaps given as TRBD1 or TRBD2 (5 bases each). This CDR3 spans 15 amino acids. Germline V gives CDR1 MNHEY, CDR2 SVGAGI. V lost 7 bases and J 0 bases, leaving 15 bases between the germline ends. This CDR3 reads CASMVDGAHQETQYF. CDR3 bases: TGTGCCAGCATGGTGGACGGGGCCCACCAAGAGACCCAGTACTTC.

This chain connects TRBV5-1 to TRBJ2-7, with a weak D call TRBD2 (6 bases). Germline V gene sequence: CDR1 SGHRS, CDR2 YFSETQ. The V and J ends lost 2 bases and 1 base respectively, with 7 bases between them. The CDR3 has 13 residues. In DNA form, the CDR3 reads TGCGCCAGCAGCTTCGGAGGGTCCTACGAGCAGTACTTC. Protein: CASSFGGSYEQYF. The variable domain in full, with the rest retrieved from reference TRBV5-1 and TRBJ2-7, is KAGVTQTPRYLIKTRGQQVTLSCSPISGHRSVSWYQQTPGQGLQFLFEYFSETQRNKGNFPGRFSGRQFSNSRSEMNVSTLELGDSALYLCASSFGGSYEQYFGPGTRLTVT.

This clone was observed a few times. Distinct nucleotide sequences in the sample also encode this CDR3. V and J are TRBV18 and TRBJ1-1; D not resolved. The length of the CDR3 is 12 residues. V was cut by 5 bases and J by 1 base, with 5 bases left in between. Per the germline V gene, CDR1 is KGHSH and CDR2 is LQKENI. This chain's CDR3 is CASSNPNTEAFF. CDR3 bases: TGTGCCAGCTCAAACCCGAACACTGAAGCTTTCTTT.

This clone was observed a few times. The chain has TRBV7-2 and TRBJ2-3; D remains unclear. In germline, CDR1 is SGHTA, CDR2 FQGNSA. Deletions cut 1 base from V and 5 bases from J, with 4 bases between. The CDR3 is 12 residues long. CDR3 protein: CASSLGRDTQYF. In nucleotides, the CDR3 is TGTGCCAGCAGCTTAGGACGAGATACGCAGTATTTT. Drawing the rest from reference TRBV7-2 and TRBJ2-3, the complete variable domain is GAGVSQSPSNKVTEKGKDVELRCDPISGHTALYWYRQSLGQGLEFLIYFQGNSAPDKSGLPSDRFSAERTGGSVSTLTIQRTQQEDSAVYLCASSLGRDTQYFGPGTRLTVL.

The V gene is TRBV21-1, the J gene TRBJ2-1; the DNA was not used to check the table's D call, TRBD2. TRBV21-1 is designated a pseudogene. This CDR3 contains 20 residues. CDR3 bases: TGTGCCAGCAGCAAAGTTGTGCCCAGGGGCTCACGGGGGGACCACAATGAGCAGTTCTTC. Protein product: CASSKVVPRGSRGDHNEQFF.

The chain is built from TRBV29-1 and TRBJ2-2; no firm D call. V was shortened by 4 bases and J by 4 bases, with 13 bases between the two germline ends. The CDR3 totals 14 residues. Germline CDR1 SQVTM, CDR2 ANQGSEA. CDR3 region: CSVVIAGTTGELFF. The CDR3 DNA is TGCAGCGTTGTCATTGCAGGCACCACCGGGGAGCTGTTTTTT.

The chain uses TRBV5-1 and TRBJ1-2; D gene ambiguous. V was trimmed by 0 bases and J by 4 bases, leaving 7 bases between them. Per germline, CDR1 SGHRS and CDR2 YFSETQ. The CDR3 is made up of 13 amino acids. The CDR3 protein is CASSLVGRYGYTF. In DNA form, the CDR3 reads TGCGCCAGCAGCTTGGTGGGCCGCTATGGCTACACCTTC.

The chain uses TRBV5-1 and TRBJ1-2; D is undetermined. Germline V gene sequence: CDR1 SGHRS, CDR2 YFSETQ. Trimming took 0 bases from V and 6 from J, leaving 12 bases between them. The CDR3 totals 14 residues. CDR3: CASSLGGGSDGYTF. The CDR3 nucleotides read TGCGCCAGCAGCTTGGGGGGAGGATCGGATGGCTACACCTTC.

This clone was counted between two and nine times. The V call is TRBV6-1, the J call TRBJ2-3, with TRBD2 identical over 9 bases. CDR3 length: 16 amino acids. Germline loops: CDR1 MNHNS, CDR2 SASEGT. The J segment lost 7 bases and the V segment lost 1 base, leaving 9 bases of the junction unmatched. The CDR3 DNA sequence: TGTGCCAGCAGTGAAGGGCGCGGGGGGGCCGGGAATACGCAGTATTTT. Translated, it gives CASSEGRGGAGNTQYF.

V gene TRBV6-5 combines with J gene TRBJ2-7, with 8 positions matching TRBD2. Germline assignment: CDR1 MNHEY and CDR2 SVGAGI. After removal of 4 bases from V and 4 bases from J, the junction contained 9 bases not matched to a gene. CDR3 length: 15 residues. CDR3 sequence (DNA): TGTGCCAGCAGTTCTTCATTAGCGGGGAGATACGAGCAGTACTTC. Translating gives CASSSSLAGRYEQYF.

The V gene is TRBV5-1, the J gene TRBJ2-5, with 8 nucleotides matching TRBD2. Unmatched junction bases numbered 12, after V lost 3 bases and J lost 5 bases. Germline loops: CDR1 SGHRS, CDR2 YFSETQ. This CDR3 is 16 amino acids long. CDR3 residues: CASSSKSGGHLETQYF. In nucleotides, the CDR3 is TGCGCCAGCAGCTCCAAAAGCGGGGGCCACTTGGAGACCCAGTACTTC.

J is TRBJ2-7 and V is TRBV5-1, with no clear D. V lost 1 base and J lost 0, with 5 bases in between. The CDR3 loop spans 13 amino acids. Per the germline V gene, CDR1 is SGHRS and CDR2 is YFSETQ. CDR3: CASSLLSSYEQYF. The CDR3 DNA reads TGCGCCAGCAGCTTGCTTAGCTCCTACGAGCAGTACTTC.

The chain recombines TRBV18 with TRBJ2-1; 9 positions agree with TRBD1. Per germline, CDR1 KGHSH and CDR2 LQKENI. The V and J ends lost 3 bases and 14 bases, in that order; junction bases with no gene match: 11. The CDR3 has 14 amino acids. The CDR3 region is CASSPGVGQGFEFF. In nucleotides, the CDR3 is TGTGCCAGCTCACCCGGAGTGGGACAGGGTTTTGAGTTCTTC.

This chain joins TRBV5-4 and TRBJ1-6; D may be TRBD1 (5 bases). This CDR3 comprises 15 residues. V was shortened by 4 bases and J by 8 bases, with 16 bases between the two germline ends. Germline V gene data show CDR1 as SGHNT and CDR2 as YYREEE (reference sequence). The CDR3 DNA reads as TGTGCCAGCAGCAACGGACCCCGAGGGGATTCACCCCTCCACTTT. Amino acids: CASSNGPRGDSPLHF.

This chain joins TRBV7-9 and TRBJ1-4, with TRBD1 matching 7 bases. Unmatched junction bases numbered 5, after V lost 2 bases and J lost 2 bases. The CDR3 is 16 amino acids. The germline gives CDR1 SEHNR, CDR2 FQNEAQ (reference sequence). CDR3 amino acids: CASSLKQGRTNEKLFF. DNA of the CDR3: TGTGCCAGCAGCTTAAAACAGGGGCGCACTAATGAAAAACTGTTTTTT.

The gene calls are TRBV18 and TRBJ1-1; D remains ambiguous. V was trimmed by 3 bases and J by 1 base, leaving 9 bases between them. The CDR3 runs to 14 residues. CDR1 KGHSH and CDR2 LQKENI come from the germline V gene. This CDR3 is CASSPLPENTEAFF. In nucleotides, the CDR3 is TGTGCCAGCTCACCTCTGCCGGAGAACACTGAAGCTTTCTTT.

This chain joins TRBV6-1 and TRBJ1-2; D may be TRBD1 (5 bases). Per the germline V gene, CDR1 is MNHNS and CDR2 is SASEGT. The length of the CDR3 is 17 residues. Trimming stripped 0 bases from V and 1 base from J, with 15 bases between. The CDR3 loop is CASSEAAGRTFNYGYTF. The CDR3 nucleotides read TGTGCCAGCAGTGAAGCAGCGGGACGGACCTTTAACTATGGCTACACCTTC.

The V call is TRBV7-2, the J call TRBJ1-2; 7 bases map to TRBD1. This CDR3 region has 13 residues. With V trimmed by 5 bases and J by 3 bases, 3 bases remained unmatched. Germline V CDR1 and CDR2: SGHTA, FQGNSA. This CDR3 reads CASSGTAHYGYTF. As DNA, the CDR3 is TGTGCCAGCAGCGGGACAGCCCACTATGGCTACACCTTC. The variable domain in full, with the rest retrieved from reference TRBV7-2 and TRBJ1-2, is GAGVSQSPSNKVTEKGKDVELRCDPISGHTALYWYRQSLGQGLEFLIYFQGNSAPDKSGLPSDRFSAERTGGSVSTLTIQRTQQEDSAVYLCASSGTAHYGYTFGSGTRLTVV.

J is TRBJ1-2 and V is TRBV2; TRBD1 matches at 9 bases. The junction had 6 bases not matched to a gene; V was cut back by 5 bases and J by 5 bases. This CDR3 is 14 amino acids long. The germline gives CDR1 SNHLY, CDR2 FYNNEI. The chain's CDR3 is CASSREGQGYGYTF. CDR3 DNA sequence: TGTGCCAGCAGTAGAGAGGGACAGGGATATGGCTACACCTTC.

The chain couples TRBV11-2 to TRBJ2-7, with a tentative D call TRBD2 (7 bases). Trimming stripped 0 bases from V and 2 bases from J, with 11 bases between. This CDR3 spans 15 amino acids. Per the germline V gene, CDR1 is SGHAT and CDR2 is FQNNGV. CDR3 protein: CASSLDPGGAYEQYF. DNA for the CDR3: TGTGCCAGCAGCTTAGACCCGGGGGGCGCCTACGAGCAGTACTTC.

The rearrangement uses TRBV7-6 and TRBJ1-1; D is ambiguous. The V end lost 0 bases, the J end lost 1 base, and 6 bases lay between the germline ends. Germline V lookup: CDR1 SGHVS, CDR2 FNYEAQ. This CDR3 comprises 14 residues. The DNA for the CDR3 is TGTGCCAGCAGCTTAGCCCACACGAACACTGAAGCTTTCTTT. It is translated as CASSLAHTNTEAFF.

J is TRBJ1-2 and V is TRBV27; no definite D call. Trimming stripped 4 bases from V and 8 bases from J, with 5 bases between. This CDR3 comprises 10 residues. CDR1 is MNHEY and CDR2 is SMNVEV in the germline V gene (reference sequence). CDR3 loop: CASSYRGYTF. The CDR3 nucleotides are TGTGCCAGCAGTTATCGGGGCTACACCTTC.